The clone carrying this T cell receptor (beta chain) has more than one count but fewer than ten. Its antigen remains unknown. cDNA molecules carried unique molecular identifiers, and template switching added a universal primer site. TCRdb processed the 5' RACE reads anew with MiXCR; each CDR3 protein has one entry. The sample consists of fewer than 250,000 distinct CDR3 sequences, around 9.6% of them appearing once. The data were obtained in a study of identical twins. Study outcomes and limitations: Model-predicted out-of-frame TCR alpha sharing fell below observed values in monozygotic twins. Fewer insertions were carried by abundant cord blood beta clonotypes, but none was seen in memory repertoires. Cross-sectional statistical analysis, not tracking of the same donors, underpinned the conclusions.

Sequencing was carried out using memory (CD45RO+) T cells sorted from blood. This TCR came from a young woman in good health.

The CDR3 nucleotides are TGTGCCAGCAGCTGGGGGACAGGTAGCACAGATACGCAGTATTTT. Translating gives CASSWGTGSTDTQYF. The chain employs TRBV7-6 and TRBJ2-3, with 8 bases fitting TRBD1. Germline CDR1 is SGHVS and CDR2 is FNYEAQ. Trimming took 4 bases from V and 0 from J; bases not matched to a gene: 3. There are 15 residues in the CDR3. Full variable domain (rest looked up from reference TRBV7-6 and TRBJ2-3): GAGVSQSPRYKVTKRGQDVALRCDPISGHVSLYWYRQALGQGPEFLTYFNYEAQQDKSGLPNDRFSAERPEGSISTLTIQRTEQRDSAMYRCASSWGTGSTDTQYFGPGTRLTVL.